The rows below give T cell receptor beta chains drawn from one sample of a study of Ad26.COV2.S vaccination and SARS-CoV-2 variants. The method was immunoSEQ multiplex PCR; TCRdb's version includes in-frame clones alone and lacks a portion of them. The table lists approximately 400,000 clones, 92% of them singletons. This sample comprised peripheral blood, obtained after recovery from COVID-19. These receptors originate from a human donor who had recovered from COVID-19. Both conserved end residues are part of each CDR3. D genes are given only for firm matches. Expanded clones get a size class; other rows say once, few or many, or leave the size out.

TRBV7-9	few	TRBJ1-1	-	CASSLASVVF	TGTGCCAGCAGCTTAGCTTCCGTAGTCTTT
TRBV7-8	-	TRBJ1-1	TRBD1	CASSLRDRNTEAFF	TGTGCCAGCAGCTTAAGGGACAGGAACACTGAAGCTTTCTTT
TRBV14	-	TRBJ1-2	-	CASSQENRERGYTF	TGTGCCAGCAGCCAAGAAAATCGAGAACGTGGCTACACCTTC
TRBV2	once	TRBJ1-1	TRBD1	CAMGTGSFMNTEAFF	TGTGCCATGGGGACAGGGAGCTTCATGAACACTGAAGCTTTCTTT
TRBV7-6	-	TRBJ2-5	TRBD2	CASSLARLAPETQYF	TGTGCCAGCAGCTTAGCAAGACTAGCGCCAGAGACCCAGTACTTC
TRBV13	-	TRBJ1-6	-	CASSLGASNSPLHF	TGTGCCAGCAGCTTAGGCGCAAGCAATTCACCCCTCCACTTT
TRBV19	few	TRBJ1-2	-	CASTEANYGYTF	TGTGCCAGTACGGAGGCTAACTATGGCTACACCTTC
TRBV11-3	-	TRBJ2-3	TRBD2	CASSRSGAGGYTDTQYF	TGTGCCAGCAGCCGTAGCGGGGCGGGGGGGTACACAGATACGCAGTATTTT
TRBV27	once	TRBJ2-2	TRBD2	CASSTGLNTGELFF	TGTGCCAGCAGTACGGGACTAAACACCGGGGAGCTGTTTTTT
TRBV5-4	-	TRBJ2-5	TRBD2	CASSPGTSGPGETQYF	TGTGCCAGCAGCCCAGGGACTAGCGGGCCGGGGGAGACCCAGTACTTC
TRBV3-1/TRBV3-2	-	TRBJ1-1	-	CASSPTRTEEEAFF	TGTGCCAGCAGCCCCACCCGGACGGAAGAGGAAGCTTTCTTT
TRBV7-9	once	TRBJ2-1	TRBD1	CASSLGQGRTYNEQFF	TGTGCCAGCAGCCTTGGACAGGGTAGGACCTACAATGAGCAGTTCTTC
TRBV4-3	-	TRBJ1-1	-	CASSPRYEGVVAFF	TGCGCCAGCAGCCCCCGCTATGAGGGGGTCGTGGCTTTCTTT
TRBV19	-	TRBJ1-5	-	CASSIGLDQPQHF	TGTGCCAGTAGTATCGGGTTGGATCAGCCCCAGCATTTT
TRBV19	-	TRBJ1-4	TRBD1	CASSIGDRGANEKLFF	TGTGCCAGTAGTATAGGGGACAGGGGCGCTAATGAAAAACTGTTTTTT
TRBV6-5	-	TRBJ2-1	-	CASEDSLRGNEQFF	TGTGCCAGCGAAGACTCACTCCGGGGGAATGAGCAGTTCTTC
TRBV12-3/TRBV12-4	-	TRBJ2-7	-	CASSRNSYEQYF	TGTGCCAGCAGCCGAAATTCCTACGAGCAGTACTTC
TRBV3-1/TRBV3-2	once	TRBJ1-4	-	CASSQRGTFNEKLFF	TGTGCCAGCAGCCAGCGAGGGACCTTTAATGAAAAACTGTTTTTT
TRBV5-1	-	TRBJ1-1	TRBD1	CADTTGTGSGTEAFF	TGCGCCGACACCACGGGGACAGGGAGCGGCACTGAAGCTTTCTTT
TRBV7-7	-	TRBJ2-5	-	CASSLAPPPETQYF	TGTGCTAGCAGCTTAGCGCCCCCCCCAGAGACCCAGTACTTC
TRBV5-6	-	TRBJ1-2	-	CASSLVSTARNYGYTF	TGTGCCAGCAGCTTGGTATCAACAGCAAGAAACTATGGCTACACCTTC
TRBV6-6	-	TRBJ2-1	-	CASEPTRAYNEQFF	TGTGCCAGCGAACCCACCCGGGCCTACAATGAGCAGTTCTTC
TRBV11-2	-	TRBJ2-6	TRBD1	CASSLRTGDGANVLTF	TGTGCCAGCAGCCTCAGGACAGGGGACGGGGCCAACGTCCTGACTTTC
TRBV14	-	TRBJ2-7	-	CASSPASYEQYF	TGTGCCAGCAGCCCAGCCTCCTACGAGCAGTACTTC
TRBV19	-	TRBJ2-1	-	CASSWQGAYNEQFF	TGTGCCAGTAGTTGGCAGGGTGCCTACAATGAGCAGTTCTTC
TRBV29-1	once	TRBJ2-5	-	CSVRTAQETQYF	TGCAGCGTTCGGACTGCTCAAGAGACCCAGTACTTC
TRBV29-1	-	TRBJ2-5	TRBD1	CSVAPGQAPQYF	TGCAGCGTAGCTCCTGGACAGGCCCCCCAGTACTTC
TRBV27	-	TRBJ1-6	-	CASSLSIGRGSSYNSPLHF	TGTGCCAGCAGTTTATCGATAGGAAGGGGTAGCTCCTATAATTCACCCCTCCACTTT
TRBV5-1	-	TRBJ2-7	-	CASRLVTGPLYEQYF	TGCGCCAGCAGACTTGTCACAGGGCCCTTATACGAGCAGTACTTC
TRBV19	-	TRBJ2-7	-	CASSIQGERREQYF	TGTGCCAGTAGTATACAGGGAGAGAGGCGCGAGCAGTACTTC
TRBV2	-	TRBJ1-6	-	CASGAEQNSPLHF	TGTGCCAGCGGCGCCGAGCAAAATTCACCCCTCCACTTT
TRBV6-2/TRBV6-3	few	TRBJ1-1	TRBD1	CASSYSGTVEAFF	TGTGCCAGCAGTTATTCGGGGACAGTGGAAGCTTTCTTT
TRBV7-9	-	TRBJ1-5	TRBD1	CASSKTGGASMGNQPQHF	TGTGCCAGCAGCAAAACAGGGGGCGCCAGTATGGGCAATCAGCCCCAGCATTTT
TRBV25-1	-	TRBJ2-5	-	CASSGWTNQETQYF	TGTGCCAGCAGTGGATGGACAAATCAAGAGACCCAGTACTTC
TRBV29-1	-	TRBJ1-1	-	CSVPIGTEAFF	TGCAGCGTTCCTATAGGCACTGAAGCTTTCTTT
TRBV9	-	TRBJ1-5	TRBD1	CASSANSRGPPHALSNQPQHF	TGTGCCAGCAGCGCTAACTCGAGGGGGCCCCCCCACGCTCTTAGCAATCAGCCCCAGCATTTT
TRBV29-1	-	TRBJ1-1	-	CSVSGVGTEAFF	TGCAGCGTATCAGGGGTGGGCACTGAAGCTTTCTTT
TRBV9	-	TRBJ2-7	TRBD1	CASSDRDRGYEQYF	TGTGCCAGCAGCGACCGGGACAGGGGGTACGAGCAGTACTTC
TRBV4-1	-	TRBJ1-2	-	CASSQDQGPYGYTF	TGCGCCAGCAGCCAAGATCAAGGGCCGTATGGCTACACCTTC
TRBV6-5	-	TRBJ1-1	TRBD1	CASSSQGAGTEAFF	TGTGCCAGCAGCTCACAGGGGGCGGGCACTGAAGCTTTCTTT
TRBV6-5	once	TRBJ2-7	-	CASSRLGASYEQYF	TGTGCCAGCAGCCGCCTCGGGGCATCCTACGAGCAGTACTTC
TRBV6-2/TRBV6-3	-	TRBJ2-3	-	CASSYREGTDTQYF	TGTGCCAGCAGTTATAGAGAGGGCACAGATACGCAGTATTTT
TRBV5-1	-	TRBJ2-2	-	CASSSPYANTGELFF	TGCGCCAGCAGCTCCCCATACGCGAACACCGGGGAGCTGTTTTTT
TRBV12-3/TRBV12-4	once	TRBJ2-1	-	CASRYSSPNEQFF	TGTGCCAGCAGGTATTCTAGCCCCAATGAGCAGTTCTTC
TRBV7-9	-	TRBJ1-1	-	CASSLLHTEAFF	TGTGCCAGCAGCTTATTGCACACTGAAGCTTTCTTT
TRBV2	-	TRBJ2-1	-	CASLGATLSYNEQFF	TGTGCCAGCTTAGGGGCCACTCTATCATACAATGAGCAGTTCTTC
TRBV7-9	-	TRBJ2-7	-	CASSSHRAYEQYF	TGTGCCAGCAGCTCCCACAGGGCCTACGAGCAGTACTTC
TRBV19	few	TRBJ1-5	-	CASSPEWGQPQHF	TGTGCCAGTAGCCCCGAGTGGGGCCAGCCCCAGCATTTT
TRBV5-1	-	TRBJ2-3	-	CASSFSQTQDTQYF	TGCGCCAGCAGCTTTTCCCAAACTCAAGATACGCAGTATTTT
TRBV9	-	TRBJ2-7	-	CASSPPGEVEQYF	TGTGCCAGCAGCCCCCCGGGGGAGGTCGAGCAGTACTTC
TRBV18	-	TRBJ2-7	-	CASSPLSGTQSYEQYF	TGTGCCAGCTCACCACTTTCGGGGACTCAGTCCTACGAGCAGTACTTC
TRBV6-6	-	TRBJ1-1	-	CASTPDTDRRTEAFF	TGTGCCAGCACTCCAGACACGGATCGGCGGACTGAAGCTTTCTTT
TRBV6-5	-	TRBJ1-1	-	CASSYSNRGREAFF	TGTGCCAGCAGTTACTCGAATCGTGGCAGAGAAGCTTTCTTT
TRBV5-5	-	TRBJ1-4	TRBD1	CASSSYGQATNEKLFF	TGTGCCAGCAGCTCATATGGACAGGCAACTAATGAAAAACTGTTTTTT
TRBV11-2	-	TRBJ1-1	-	CASSSLGGLSTEAFF	TGTGCCAGCAGCTCACTAGGGGGTTTGAGTACTGAAGCTTTCTTT